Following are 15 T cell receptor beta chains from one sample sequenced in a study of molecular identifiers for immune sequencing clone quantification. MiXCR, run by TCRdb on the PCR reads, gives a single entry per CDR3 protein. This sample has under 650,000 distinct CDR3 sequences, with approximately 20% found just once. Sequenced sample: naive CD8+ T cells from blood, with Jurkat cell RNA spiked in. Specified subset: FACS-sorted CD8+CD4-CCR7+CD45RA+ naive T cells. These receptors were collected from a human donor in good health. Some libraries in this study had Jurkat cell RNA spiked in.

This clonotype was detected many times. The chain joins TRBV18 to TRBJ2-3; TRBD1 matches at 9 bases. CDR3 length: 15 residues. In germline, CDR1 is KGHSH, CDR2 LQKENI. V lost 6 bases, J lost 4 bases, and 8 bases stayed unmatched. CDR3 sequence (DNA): TGTGCCAGCTCGCACCCGGGACAGGGATCAGATACGCAGTATTTT. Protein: CASSHPGQGSDTQYF.

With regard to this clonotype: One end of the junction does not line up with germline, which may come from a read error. Here the CDR3 DNA reads TGTGCCAGCTCACCACGGGGCCGCCTAGCGGGGGGTTATGAGCTGTTCTTC. Translation gives CASSPRGRLAGGYELFF. This rearrangement joins TRBV18 to TRBJ2-1; 11 bases align to TRBD2. Per the germline V gene, CDR1 is KGHSH and CDR2 is LQKENI. CDR3 length: 17 amino acids.

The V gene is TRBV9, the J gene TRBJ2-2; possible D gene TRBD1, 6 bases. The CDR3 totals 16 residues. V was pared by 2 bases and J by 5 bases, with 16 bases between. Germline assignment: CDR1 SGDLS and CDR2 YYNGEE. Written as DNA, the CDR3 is TGTGCCAGCAGCGTCCTATGGGACATTCGTACCGGGGAGCTGTTTTTT. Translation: CASSVLWDIRTGELFF.

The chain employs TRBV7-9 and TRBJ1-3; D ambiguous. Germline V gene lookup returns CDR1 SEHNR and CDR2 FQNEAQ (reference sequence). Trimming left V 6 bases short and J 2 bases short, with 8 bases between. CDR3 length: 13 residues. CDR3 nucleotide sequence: TGTGCCAGCAGGCCTGGTACTGGAAACACCATATATTTT. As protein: CASRPGTGNTIYF.

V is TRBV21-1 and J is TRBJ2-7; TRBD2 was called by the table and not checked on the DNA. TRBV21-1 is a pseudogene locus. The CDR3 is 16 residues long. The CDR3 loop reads CASSAGAGEGIYEQYF. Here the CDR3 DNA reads TGTGCCAGCAGCGCCGGTGCGGGGGAAGGCATCTACGAGCAGTACTTC.

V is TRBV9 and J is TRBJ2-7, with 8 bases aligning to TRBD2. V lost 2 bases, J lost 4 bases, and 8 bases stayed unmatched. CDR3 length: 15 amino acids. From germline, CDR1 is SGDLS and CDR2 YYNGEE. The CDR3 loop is CASSVEAGATYEQYF. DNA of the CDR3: TGTGCCAGCAGCGTCGAAGCGGGGGCCACTTACGAGCAGTACTTC.

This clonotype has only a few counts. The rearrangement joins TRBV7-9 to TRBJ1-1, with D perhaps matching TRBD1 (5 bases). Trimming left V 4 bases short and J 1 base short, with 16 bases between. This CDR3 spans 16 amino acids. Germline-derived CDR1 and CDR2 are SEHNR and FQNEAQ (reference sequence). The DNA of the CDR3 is TGTGCCAGCAGCTCCCTATCGAGGGGTGCGAACACTGAAGCTTTCTTT. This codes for CASSSLSRGANTEAFF.

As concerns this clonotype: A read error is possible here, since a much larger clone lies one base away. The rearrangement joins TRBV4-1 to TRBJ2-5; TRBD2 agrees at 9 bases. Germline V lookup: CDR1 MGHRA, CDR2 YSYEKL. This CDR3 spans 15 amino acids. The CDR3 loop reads CASSQDSGGGETQCF. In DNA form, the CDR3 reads TGCGCCAGCAGCCAAGATAGCGGGGGTGGAGAGACCCAGTGCTTC.

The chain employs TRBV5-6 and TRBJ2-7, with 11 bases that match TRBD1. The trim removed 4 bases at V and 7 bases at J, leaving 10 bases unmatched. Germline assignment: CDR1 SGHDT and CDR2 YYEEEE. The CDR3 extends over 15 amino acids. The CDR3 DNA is TGTGCCAGCAGCGGGACCGGGACAGGGGGTGGTGAGCAGTACTTC. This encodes CASSGTGTGGGEQYF.

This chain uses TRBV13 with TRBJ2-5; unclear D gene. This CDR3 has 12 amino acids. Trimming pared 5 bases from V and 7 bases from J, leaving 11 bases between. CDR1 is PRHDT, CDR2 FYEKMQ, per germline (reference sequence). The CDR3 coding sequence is TGTGCCAGCAGCCCCGACTCGGGGACCCAGTACTTC. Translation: CASSPDSGTQYF.

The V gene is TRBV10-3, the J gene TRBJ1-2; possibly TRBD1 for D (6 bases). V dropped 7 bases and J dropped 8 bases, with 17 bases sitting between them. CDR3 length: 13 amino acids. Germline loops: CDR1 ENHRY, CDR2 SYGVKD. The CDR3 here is CAINHLGAGGYTF. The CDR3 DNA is TGTGCCATCAATCACCTGGGGGCTGGCGGCTACACCTTC.

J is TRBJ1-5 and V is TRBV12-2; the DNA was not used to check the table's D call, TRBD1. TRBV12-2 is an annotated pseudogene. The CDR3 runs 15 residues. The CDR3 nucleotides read TGTGCAAGTCGCTTAGGGACAGAGAGCAATCAGCCCCAGCATTTT. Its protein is CASRLGTESNQPQHF.

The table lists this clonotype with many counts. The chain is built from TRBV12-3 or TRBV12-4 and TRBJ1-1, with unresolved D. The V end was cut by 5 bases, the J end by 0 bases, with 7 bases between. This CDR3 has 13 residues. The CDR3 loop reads CASSTVLNTEAFF. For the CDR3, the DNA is TGTGCCAGCAGTACAGTCCTGAACACTGAAGCTTTCTTT.

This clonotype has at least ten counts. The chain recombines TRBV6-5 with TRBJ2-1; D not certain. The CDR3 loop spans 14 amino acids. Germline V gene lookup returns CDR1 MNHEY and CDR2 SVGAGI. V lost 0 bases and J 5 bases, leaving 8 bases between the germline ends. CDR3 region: CASSYSAADNEQFF. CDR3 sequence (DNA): TGTGCCAGCAGTTACTCCGCAGCCGACAATGAGCAGTTCTTC.

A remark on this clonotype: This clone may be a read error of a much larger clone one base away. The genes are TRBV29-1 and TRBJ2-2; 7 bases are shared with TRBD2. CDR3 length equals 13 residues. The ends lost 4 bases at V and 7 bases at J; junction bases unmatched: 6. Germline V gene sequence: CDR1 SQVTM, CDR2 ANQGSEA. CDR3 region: CSVVQRGIGELFF. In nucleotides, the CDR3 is TGCAGCGTTGTTCAGCGGGGCATCGGGGAGCTGTTTTTT.